The clone carrying this TCR beta chain was found a few times. Its antigen remains unknown. This record belongs to a study of CD8+ T cells in alopecia areata. Study conclusions and caveats: Scalp repertoires also include resident alphabeta T cells from normal skin.

CDR3 length equals 16 residues. Trimming cost V 0 bases and J 6 bases, with 17 bases left between them. Germline-derived CDR1 and CDR2 are SGHVS and FQNEAQ. As to treatment: oral pan-JAK inhibitor, 5-10 mg twice daily. Extracted RNA was reverse transcribed, and the resulting cDNA served as sequencing template. The table came from immunoSEQ multiplex PCR; TCRdb's copy has only in-frame clones and leaves some out. The repertoire consists of 110,000 or so clones, with approximately 55% occurring once and the leading ten covering about 3.4%. This specimen consisted of CD4+ T cells sorted from blood, obtained at week 24, from a patient treated with tofacitinib. This rearrangement joins TRBV7-8 to TRBJ2-5, with a weak D call TRBD1 (6 bases). The source of this sequence is a human donor with alopecia areata. CDR3 in DNA: TGTGCCAGCAGCTTAGCAGGTGCAGGGGCCACGAAGACCCAGTACTTC. This codes for CASSLAGAGATKTQYF.